Detailed here is one T cell receptor (beta chain). Its specificity is unknown. This sample is part of a study of blood T cells in healthy people across ages. Broader study findings: Unsorted PBMCs ruled out conclusive naive versus antigen-experienced comparison.

Combining a sample-barcoded 5' primer with a J-beta primer mix, a second PCR ran for roughly 6 to 12 cycles. MiXCR, run by TCRdb on the 5' RACE reads, gives a single entry per CDR3 protein. The sample includes over a million distinct CDR3 sequences, roughly 43% seen only once; the top ten take about 3.8%. The clonotype was recovered from a young woman in good health. Sequenced material: blood.

CDR3 in DNA: TGTGCCAGCAGCCTTAGCGGGACGGATGAGCAGTTCTTC. It is translated as CASSLSGTDEQFF. This rearrangement joins TRBV7-6 to TRBJ2-1, with 8 bases matching TRBD2. V shed 5 bases, J shed 8 bases, and the junction held 5 bases outside the gene matches. CDR3 length: 13 amino acids. Germline values: CDR1 SGHVS, CDR2 FNYEAQ. The complete variable domain, with remaining parts taken from reference TRBV7-6 and TRBJ2-1, reads GAGVSQSPRYKVTKRGQDVALRCDPISGHVSLYWYRQALGQGPEFLTYFNYEAQQDKSGLPNDRFSAERPEGSISTLTIQRTEQRDSAMYRCASSLSGTDEQFFGPGTRLTVL.